Following are 17 T cell receptor beta chains from one sample sequenced in a study of T cell repertoires in ileal Crohn's disease. Described time point: inflamed ileum from the surgical specimen. Sequenced by immunoSEQ multiplex PCR; TCRdb stores in-frame clones only, minus some. Of about 17,000 clones listed, about 75% are singletons. Source material: ileal tissue. These receptors came from an adult with Crohn's disease.

V gene TRBV7-2 combines with J gene TRBJ1-1; tentatively, D is TRBD1 (5 bases). CDR3 size: 12 residues. The V gene lost 3 bases and the J gene lost 10 bases, with 12 bases spanning the gap. Germline V lookup: CDR1 SGHTA, CDR2 FQGNSA. The CDR3 DNA sequence: TGTGCCAGCAGCTTCGGGGCCTTGGGAGCTTTCTTT. It yields the protein CASSFGALGAFF.

The chain combines TRBV6-1 with TRBJ1-4, with a possible D match to TRBD1 (5 bases). This CDR3 has 16 residues. Trimming took 2 bases from V and 5 from J, leaving 15 bases between them. CDR1 and CDR2 from the germline V gene are MNHNS and SASEGT. This CDR3 reads CASSENPSGLNEKLFF. DNA of the CDR3: TGTGCCAGCAGTGAAAACCCCTCAGGGCTCAATGAAAAACTGTTTTTT.

This clone was observed once. The genes are TRBV28 and TRBJ1-2; the match to TRBD1 covers 7 bases. The CDR3 extends over 12 amino acids. Germline loops: CDR1 MDHEN, CDR2 SYDVKM. Unmatched junction bases numbered 11, after V lost 8 bases and J lost 11 bases. The CDR3 reads CASELRGRGYTF. CDR3 coding DNA: TGTGCCAGCGAATTAAGGGGCAGGGGGTACACCTTC.

V is TRBV4-1 and J is TRBJ2-1; D not certain. This CDR3 is built from 16 residues. Trimming took 2 bases from V and 6 from J, leaving 17 bases between them. Germline V gene sequence: CDR1 MGHRA, CDR2 YSYEKL. CDR3 DNA: TGCGCCAGCAGCCAACCCGCCGGACCTATGGGCAATGAGCAGTTCTTC. Translation: CASSQPAGPMGNEQFF.

The chain uses TRBV5-1 and TRBJ2-3, with D perhaps matching TRBD2 (5 bases). The germline CDR1 and CDR2 sequences are SGHRS and YFSETQ. V was pared by 6 bases and J by 0 bases, with 14 bases between. The CDR3 covers 15 residues. CDR3 sequence reads: CASTIGGSSTDTQYF. The CDR3 coding sequence is TGCGCCAGCACCATCGGAGGTAGTAGCACAGATACGCAGTATTTT.

The V call is TRBV6-1, the J call TRBJ2-5; D not resolved. Germline CDR1 reads MNHNS; CDR2 reads SASEGT. The CDR3 runs 12 residues. Trimming took 3 bases from V and 2 from J, leaving 4 bases between them. CDR3 sequence (DNA): TGTGCCAGCAGTGATTGGCAAGAGACCCAGTACTTC. Translating gives CASSDWQETQYF.

The chain has TRBV2 and TRBJ1-2; D unresolved. Germline CDR1 reads SNHLY; CDR2 reads FYNNEI. The CDR3 extends over 13 amino acids. V was trimmed by 3 bases and J by 1 base, leaving 6 bases between them. This CDR3 reads CASSDGINYGYTF. CDR3 DNA sequence: TGTGCCAGCAGTGATGGGATTAACTATGGCTACACCTTC. Drawing the rest from reference TRBV2 and TRBJ1-2, the complete variable domain is EPEVTQTPSHQVTQMGQEVILRCVPISNHLYFYWYRQILGQKVEFLVSFYNNEISEKSEIFDDQFSVERPDGSNFTLKIRSTKLEDSAMYFCASSDGINYGYTFGSGTRLTVV.

V usage is TRBV9 and J usage is TRBJ2-7, with 7 bases aligning to TRBD1. With V trimmed by 7 bases and J by 3 bases, 10 bases remained unmatched. The germline CDR1 and CDR2 sequences are SGDLS and YYNGEE. The CDR3 consists of 14 residues. The CDR3 sequence is CASSPGGVNYEQYF. The CDR3 DNA follows: TGTGCCAGCTCCCCAGGGGGAGTCAACTACGAGCAGTACTTC.

This rearrangement joins TRBV6-4 to TRBJ2-1; 13 bases are shared with TRBD2. This CDR3 comprises 15 residues. Losses at the gene ends were 4 bases for V and 8 bases for J; bases not matched to a gene: 5. Looked up from germline, CDR1 is MRHNA and CDR2 is SNTAGT. For the CDR3, the DNA is TGTGCCAGCAGTGGGACTAGCGGGAGTGCGGATGAGCAGTTCTTC. As protein: CASSGTSGSADEQFF.

The V gene is TRBV9, the J gene TRBJ2-5; 11 bases align to TRBD2. The germline CDR1 and CDR2 sequences are SGDLS and YYNGEE. The length of the CDR3 is 14 residues. Trimming at V came to 3 bases and at J to 2 bases, leaving 0 bases not matched to a gene. CDR3 loop: CASSGTSGQETQYF. As DNA, the CDR3 is TGTGCCAGCAGCGGGACTAGCGGGCAAGAGACCCAGTACTTC.

This chain joins TRBV10-3 and TRBJ2-7; D possibly corresponds to TRBD2 (6 bases). The germline gives CDR1 ENHRY, CDR2 SYGVKD. The V end lost 3 bases, the J end lost 0 bases, and 12 bases lay between the germline ends. CDR3 length: 15 residues. The CDR3: CAISDRSGSSYEQYF. CDR3 bases: TGTGCCATCAGTGACCGTAGCGGAAGCTCCTACGAGCAGTACTTC.

V and J are TRBV11-1 and TRBJ1-1; D may be TRBD1 (6 bases). The CDR3 extends over 14 amino acids. The V gene lost 3 bases and the J gene lost 8 bases, with 16 bases spanning the gap. CDR1 and CDR2 (germline): SGHAT, FQDESV (reference sequence). CDR3 DNA: TGTGCCAGCAGCTTGGACAGTTCAACCGTCGAAGCTTTCTTT. It encodes CASSLDSSTVEAFF. Together with reference TRBV11-1 and TRBJ1-1, the CDR3 gives the full variable domain: EAEVAQSPRYKITEKSQAVAFWCDPISGHATLYWYRQILGQGPELLVQFQDESVVDDSQLPKDRFSAERLKGVDSTLKIQPAELGDSAMYLCASSLDSSTVEAFFGQGTRLTVV.

The chain carries TRBV2 and TRBJ1-2, with D maybe TRBD1 (5 bases). V lost 6 bases and J lost 2, with 16 bases in between. Germline CDR1 and CDR2: SNHLY and FYNNEI. CDR3 length: 15 residues. DNA of the CDR3: TGTGCCAGCAGCCTCGAGGCAGGGTCCAACTATGGCTACACCTTC. Amino acid sequence: CASSLEAGSNYGYTF.

The V call is TRBV27, the J call TRBJ2-5; D is unclear. The V end lost 0 bases, the J end lost 4 bases, and 0 bases lay between the germline ends. The CDR3 is 11 residues long. Germline values: CDR1 MNHEY, CDR2 SMNVEV (reference sequence). The CDR3 is CASSLSETQYF. The DNA of the CDR3 is TGTGCCAGCAGTTTATCAGAGACCCAGTACTTC.

The rearrangement links TRBV5-1 to TRBJ1-3, with D perhaps TRBD1 (5 bases). Trimming stripped 6 bases from V and 0 bases from J, with 13 bases between. The CDR3 is 15 amino acids. The germline CDR1 and CDR2 sequences are SGHRS and YFSETQ. CDR3 residues: CASKGDSNSGNTIYF. As DNA, the CDR3 is TGCGCCAGCAAAGGCGACAGCAACTCTGGAAACACCATATATTTT.

In its sample, this clone ranks as large (0.1 to 1%). The V and J genes are TRBV6-5 and TRBJ2-6; no clear D. The germline V gene has CDR1 MNHEY and CDR2 SVGAGI. This CDR3 has 14 amino acids. V lost 6 bases to trimming and J lost 0 bases, with 6 bases between them. CDR3 sequence reads: CASRRVSGANVLTF. As DNA, the CDR3 is TGTGCCAGCAGACGGGTCTCTGGGGCCAACGTCCTGACTTTC.

This clone appeared a few times. The chain recombines TRBV11-2 with TRBJ2-1, with D possibly being TRBD1 (7 bases). Germline lookup yields CDR1 SGHAT and CDR2 FQNNGV. Trimming took 5 bases from V and 13 from J, leaving 18 bases between them. The CDR3 length is 13 residues. CDR3 sequence: CASSPRAGTAQFF. The CDR3 DNA sequence: TGTGCCAGCAGCCCCCGGGCGGGGACAGCCCAGTTCTTC.